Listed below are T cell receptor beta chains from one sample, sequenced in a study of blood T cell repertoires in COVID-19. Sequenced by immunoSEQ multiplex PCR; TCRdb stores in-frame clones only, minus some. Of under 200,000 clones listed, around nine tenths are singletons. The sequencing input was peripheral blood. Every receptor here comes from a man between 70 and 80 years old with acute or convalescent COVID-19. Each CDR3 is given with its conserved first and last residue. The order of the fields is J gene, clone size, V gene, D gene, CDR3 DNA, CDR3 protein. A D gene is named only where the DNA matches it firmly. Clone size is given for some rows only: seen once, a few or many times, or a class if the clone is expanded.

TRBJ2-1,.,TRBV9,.,TGTGCCAGCAGCGTAGGAGAGCACAGGGTTGAGCAGTTCTTC,CASSVGEHRVEQFF
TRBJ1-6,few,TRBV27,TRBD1,TGTGCCAGCAGCTTGGGGACAGGGGGAAGTTCACCCCTCCACTTT,CASSLGTGGSSPLHF
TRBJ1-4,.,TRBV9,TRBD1,TGTGCCAGCAGCGTACGGACAGGGGAAGGTGAAAAACTGTTTTTT,CASSVRTGEGEKLFF
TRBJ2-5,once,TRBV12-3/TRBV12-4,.,TGTGCCAGCAGTTTAAGACTGCAAGAGACCCAGTACTTC,CASSLRLQETQYF
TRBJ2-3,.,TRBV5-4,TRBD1,TGTGCCAGCAGTTCACCGGGACAGGGGGCATCAGATACGCAGTATTTT,CASSSPGQGASDTQYF
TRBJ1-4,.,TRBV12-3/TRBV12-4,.,TGTGCCAGCAGTCGAACAGGGTATGAAAAACTGTTTTTT,CASSRTGYEKLFF
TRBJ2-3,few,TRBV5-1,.,TGCGCCAGCAGCTTGAGGGAGAGCACAGATACGCAGTATTTT,CASSLRESTDTQYF
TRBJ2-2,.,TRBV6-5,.,TGTGCCAGCAGTCAACAGGGCGGGGAGCTGTTTTTT,CASSQQGGELFF
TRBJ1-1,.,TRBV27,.,TGTGCCAGCAGTTTATTAGGGGGGAACACTGAAGCTTTCTTT,CASSLLGGNTEAFF
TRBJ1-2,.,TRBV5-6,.,TGTGCCAGCAGCTTGGGCAGGGGTAACTATGGCTACACCTTC,CASSLGRGNYGYTF
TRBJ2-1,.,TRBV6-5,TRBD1,TGTGCCAGCAGTTACTGGGACAGCGACAATGAGCAGTTCTTC,CASSYWDSDNEQFF
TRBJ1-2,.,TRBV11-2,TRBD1,TGTGCCAGCGGAGCAGGGGGATTCTATGGCTACACCTTC,CASGAGGFYGYTF
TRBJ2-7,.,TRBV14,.,TGTGCCAGCAGCCACATTGGCGGGGCTACCTACGAGCAGTACTTC,CASSHIGGATYEQYF
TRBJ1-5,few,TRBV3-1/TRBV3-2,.,TGTGCCAGCAGCCAAGCAGTCTTTGATCAGCCCCAGCATTTT,CASSQAVFDQPQHF
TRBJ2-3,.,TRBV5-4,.,TGTGCCAGCAGCCCTTCCCGATTTCCCCGGGCAGATACGCAGTATTTT,CASSPSRFPRADTQYF
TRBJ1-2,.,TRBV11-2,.,TGTGCCAGCAGCTCCACCGGCCGGGAGCATGGCTACACCTTC,CASSSTGREHGYTF
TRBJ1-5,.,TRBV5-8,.,TGTGCCAGCAGCTTTGATGTCGGTGGTCAGCCCCAGCATTTT,CASSFDVGGQPQHF
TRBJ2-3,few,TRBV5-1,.,TGCGCCAGCGAACTATCAGGCACAGATACGCAGTATTTT,CASELSGTDTQYF
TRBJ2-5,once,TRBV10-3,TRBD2,TGTGCCATCAGTGAGTCGCGGGGTACTAGCGGGATGGGAGAGACCCAGTACTTC,CAISESRGTSGMGETQYF
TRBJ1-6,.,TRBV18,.,TGTGCCAGCTCACCTTCCCGGGAATCCTATAATTCACCCCTCCACTTT,CASSPSRESYNSPLHF
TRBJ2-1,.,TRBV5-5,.,TGTGCCAGCAGCTTACAGGATTCCTACAATGAGCAGTTCTTC,CASSLQDSYNEQFF
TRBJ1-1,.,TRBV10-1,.,TGCGCCAGCAGTGGAACCACTGGGGGGATAGCTGAAGCTTTCTTT,CASSGTTGGIAEAFF
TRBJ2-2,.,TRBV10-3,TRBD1,TGTGCCATCAGACCTAACACAGGGGAGAACACCGGGGAGCTGTTTTTT,CAIRPNTGENTGELFF
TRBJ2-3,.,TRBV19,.,TGTGCCAGTAGTATAAACGGGGGAGGTACAGATACGCAGTATTTT,CASSINGGGTDTQYF
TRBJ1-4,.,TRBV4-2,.,TGTGCCAGCAGCCCTAGAGGGACTGGGGGGACCTTTAATGAAAAACTGTTTTTT,CASSPRGTGGTFNEKLFF
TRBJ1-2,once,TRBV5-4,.,TGTGCCAGCAGTTTGGACACCAATAACTATGGCTACACCTTC,CASSLDTNNYGYTF
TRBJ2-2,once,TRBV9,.,TGTGCCAGCAGCGCTCGGACAGGGAGGGACACCGGGGAGCTGTTTTTT,CASSARTGRDTGELFF
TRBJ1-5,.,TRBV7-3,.,TGTGCCAGCAGCTTAACCGGGGGGACCAATCAGCCCCAGCATTTT,CASSLTGGTNQPQHF
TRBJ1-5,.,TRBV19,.,TGTGCCAGTCTTAGGGGCTCAGGGGACGGGTTGGGTCAGCCCCAGCATTTT,CASLRGSGDGLGQPQHF
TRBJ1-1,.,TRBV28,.,TGTGCCAGCAGTGGACAGTACACTGAAGCTTTCTTT,CASSGQYTEAFF
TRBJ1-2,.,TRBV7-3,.,TGTGCCAGCAGCTTAGGGACAAGCTATGGCTACACCTTC,CASSLGTSYGYTF
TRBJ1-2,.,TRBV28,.,TGTGCCAGCATTCGACAGCCGGGCTATGGCTACACCTTC,CASIRQPGYGYTF
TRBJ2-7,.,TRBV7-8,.,TGTGCCAGCAGCTTGGCAGGGCCCGAGCAGTACTTC,CASSLAGPEQYF
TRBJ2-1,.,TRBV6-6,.,TGTGCCAGCAGTTATCGGGGGTCCAATGAGCAGTTCTTC,CASSYRGSNEQFF
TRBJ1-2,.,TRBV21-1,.,TGTGCCAGCAGCGACGAGACATGCGCTAACTATGGCTACACCTTC,CASSDETCANYGYTF
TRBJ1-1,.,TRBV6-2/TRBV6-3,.,TGTGCCAGCAGCTTGGAGGCGAACACTGAAGCTTTCTTT,CASSLEANTEAFF
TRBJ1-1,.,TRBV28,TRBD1,TGTGCCAGCAATTTACACAGGGGGATGAGGACTGAAGCTTTCTTT,CASNLHRGMRTEAFF
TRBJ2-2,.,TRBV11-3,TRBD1,TGTGCCAGCAGCCTACAGGGGGCTTTCGGGGAGCTGTTTTTT,CASSLQGAFGELFF
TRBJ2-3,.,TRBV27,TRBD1,TGTGCCAGCAGTTTACGGGACAGGGTAACAGATACGCAGTATTTT,CASSLRDRVTDTQYF
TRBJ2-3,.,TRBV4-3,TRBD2,TGCGCCAGCAGCCAAGATCCCCCTAGCGGGGTGGTTGGAGATACGCAGTATTTT,CASSQDPPSGVVGDTQYF
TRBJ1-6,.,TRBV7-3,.,TGTGCCAGCAGCCCCGACAGGAACTCACCCCTCCACTTT,CASSPDRNSPLHF
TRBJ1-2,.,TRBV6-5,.,TGTGCCAGCAGTCCACAGGGAGTAAACTATGGCTACACCTTC,CASSPQGVNYGYTF
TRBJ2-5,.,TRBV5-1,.,TGCGCCAGCAGCAGGACAGTCCAAGAGACCCAGTACTTC,CASSRTVQETQYF
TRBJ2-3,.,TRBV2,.,TGTGCCAGCACAGGCCAGGGGTGGACAGATACGCAGTATTTT,CASTGQGWTDTQYF
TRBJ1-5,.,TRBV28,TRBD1,TGTGCCAGCAGTTTCGGGACAGGGGGGAGCAATCAGCCCCAGCATTTT,CASSFGTGGSNQPQHF
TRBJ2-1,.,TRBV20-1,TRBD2,TGCAGTGCTAGTCGGCGGGGGTCGTTCGCCTACAATGAGCAGTTCTTC,CSASRRGSFAYNEQFF
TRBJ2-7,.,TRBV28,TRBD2,TGTGCCAGCAGTAAAAGCGTCCTACTAGCGGAGGACTACGAGCAGTACTTC,CASSKSVLLAEDYEQYF
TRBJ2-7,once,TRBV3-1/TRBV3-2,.,TGTGCCAGCAGCCGAAGAGGTGTGGGAGCGAAGTACGAGCAGTACTTC,CASSRRGVGAKYEQYF
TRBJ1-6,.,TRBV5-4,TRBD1,TGTGCCAGCAGCAGAGGGACAGCTGAAAATTCACCCCTCCACTTT,CASSRGTAENSPLHF